This T cell receptor (beta chain) derives from a study of tumor and adjacent non-tumor tissue in lung cancer. At the level of the study: There were about twelve adenocarcinoma, 2 squamous cell carcinoma and 1 small cell lung cancer cases.

The CDR3 is 14 residues long. Germline values: CDR1 SGHVS, CDR2 FQNEAQ. Three rounds of nested PCR, following a modified ARM-PCR protocol, produced the TCRbeta library. TCRdb called the multiplex PCR reads again in MiXCR, with one record for every CDR3 protein. The table lists about 82,000 distinct CDR3 sequences, around 77% of them singletons, with about 12% in the top ten. RNA was extracted from bulk tissue without any cell sorting. Overall study results and limits: Patients with more diverse tumor TCRs had worse survival. Top 100 clones took a larger repertoire share in normal lung.

Comment on this clonotype: Antigen unknown. The germline gene is not matched at one end of the junction; a read error may be the cause.

The chain couples TRBV7-8 to TRBJ1-2; no reliable D call. This sequence was found in a woman aged 50 to 60 with non-small cell lung cancer. Sequencing input: lung tumor tissue. CDR3: CASSLASVGYCYTF. CDR3 DNA: TGTGCCAGCAGCTTAGCGTCCGTGGGCTATTGCTACACCTTC.